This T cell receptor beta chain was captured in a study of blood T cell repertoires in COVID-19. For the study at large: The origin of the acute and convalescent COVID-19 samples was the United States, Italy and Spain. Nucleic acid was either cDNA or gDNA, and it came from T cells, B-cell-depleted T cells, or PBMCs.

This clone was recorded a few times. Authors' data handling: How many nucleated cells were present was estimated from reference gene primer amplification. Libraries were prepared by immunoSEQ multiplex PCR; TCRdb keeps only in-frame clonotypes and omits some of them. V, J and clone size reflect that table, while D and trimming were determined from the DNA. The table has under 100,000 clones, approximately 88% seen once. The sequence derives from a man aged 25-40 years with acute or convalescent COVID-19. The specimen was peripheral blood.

This CDR3 reads CASSPQGLAGVETQYF. The DNA for the CDR3 is TGTGCCAGCAGCCCTCAGGGACTAGCGGGAGTAGAGACCCAGTACTTC. The chain combines TRBV7-9 with TRBJ2-5; 14 bases align to TRBD2. The germline V gene encodes CDR1 SEHNR and CDR2 FQNEAQ (reference sequence). This CDR3 is built from 16 residues. The ends lost 5 bases at V and 4 bases at J; junction bases unmatched: 6.